The clone carrying this T cell receptor (beta chain) appeared a few times. Reverse transcribing all isolated RNA meant expressed TCRB transcripts were sequenced. Clones were read by immunoSEQ multiplex PCR, and TCRdb kept only the in-frame ones, dropping some. In the table there are 130,000 to 150,000 clones, less than 9% of which are singletons. This specimen belongs to a study of beta chain features in type 1 diabetes. The CDR3 covers 13 residues. Germline V lookup: CDR1 MNHEY, CDR2 SVGAGI. With 8 bases removed from V and 5 bases from J, the gap between germline ends came to 12 bases. Sequencing used central memory CD4+ T cells from blood. This clonotype was sampled from a woman under 40 in good health. The chain carries TRBV6-5 and TRBJ2-2; D unresolved. The CDR3 spells CASWNIGTGELFF. DNA for the CDR3: TGTGCCAGCTGGAACATCGGGACCGGGGAGCTGTTTTTT.